The 20 T cell receptor beta chains presented below share a single source sample, sequenced in a study of cytomegalovirus exposure and HLA in healthy donors. The primer mix had 60 Vbeta and 13 Jbeta primers. Profiling relied on immunoSEQ multiplex PCR, and the TCRdb table lists in-frame clones only, not all of them. This sample carries approximately 180,000 clones, roughly 80% of them seen once, and the ten largest clones take around 4.9%. The sequencing sample was made of PBMCs. The receptors shown here come from a man aged 18 to 29 in good health and CMV-seronegative.

V and J are TRBV7-9 and TRBJ2-6, with D unresolved. Trimming shortened V by 6 bases and J by 2 bases, and 11 bases separated the two germline ends. Germline loops: CDR1 SEHNR, CDR2 FQNEAQ (reference sequence). The CDR3 is 15 amino acids. The CDR3 sequence is CASRPPGPGANVLTF. CDR3 in DNA: TGTGCCAGCAGACCCCCAGGTCCTGGGGCCAACGTCCTGACTTTC. The complete variable domain, with remaining parts taken from reference TRBV7-9 and TRBJ2-6, reads DTGVSQNPRHKITKRGQNVTFRCDPISEHNRLYWYRQTLGQGPEFLTYFQNEAQLEKSRLLSDRFSAERPKGSFSTLEIQRTEQGDSAMYLCASRPPGPGANVLTFGAGSRLTVL.

The rearrangement uses TRBV7-9 and TRBJ2-5; 7 bases line up with TRBD2. This CDR3 contains 14 residues. The V gene's germline CDR1 is SEHNR and CDR2 FQNEAQ (reference sequence). J lost 7 bases, V lost 5 bases, and 10 bases had no gene match. CDR3 sequence (DNA): TGTGCCAGCAGCATTAGCGGGCGGACGGGGACCCAGTACTTC. It codes for CASSISGRTGTQYF.

CDR3 nucleotide sequence: TGCGCCAGCAGCCAGACCCGGGACTACACTGAAGCTTTCTTT. This sequence encodes CASSQTRDYTEAFF. The V call is TRBV5-1, the J call TRBJ1-1, with D perhaps TRBD1 (5 bases). The CDR3 is made up of 14 amino acids. CDR1 is SGHRS and CDR2 is YFSETQ in the germline V gene. V was clipped by 4 bases and J by 3 bases, with 13 bases between them.

This clone was picked up one time. The chain uses TRBV4-2 and TRBJ2-7; 8 nucleotides match TRBD2. V shed 4 bases and J 2 bases; nucleotides not matched to a gene: 7. Germline values: CDR1 LGHNA, CDR2 YNFKEQ. This CDR3 has 15 residues. The CDR3 is CASSLQRGTTYEQYF. DNA for the CDR3: TGTGCCAGCAGCCTTCAGCGGGGGACCACCTACGAGCAGTACTTC.

V usage is TRBV19 and J usage is TRBJ1-2, with a tentative D call TRBD1 (5 bases). This CDR3 region has 15 residues. Germline CDR1 LNHDA, CDR2 SQIVND (reference sequence). Trimming cost V 0 bases and J 1 base, with 9 bases left between them. The CDR3 loop reads CASSIDRDNNYGYTF. CDR3 DNA: TGTGCCAGTAGTATAGACAGGGATAATAACTATGGCTACACCTTC.

The rearrangement uses TRBV5-4 and TRBJ1-6, with a possible D match to TRBD1 (5 bases). Trimming stripped 4 bases from V and 10 bases from J, with 15 bases between. The germline V gene encodes CDR1 SGHNT and CDR2 YYREEE (reference sequence). The CDR3 spans 14 residues. The CDR3 DNA is TGTGCCAGCAGCGCCGCCAGGGTAAACTCACCCCTCCACTTT. As protein: CASSAARVNSPLHF.

The chain uses TRBV9 and TRBJ1-6; D not resolved. V was cut by 0 bases and J by 6 bases, with 7 bases left in between. CDR3 length: 14 amino acids. Germline V CDR1 and CDR2: SGDLS, YYNGEE. Here the CDR3 reads CASSVGQVNSPLHF. CDR3 coding DNA: TGTGCCAGCAGCGTAGGGCAGGTTAATTCACCCCTCCACTTT.

This chain connects TRBV4-1 to TRBJ1-5; no clear D. Germline loops: CDR1 MGHRA, CDR2 YSYEKL. The CDR3 loop spans 14 amino acids. V lost 4 bases to trimming and J lost 4 bases, with 11 bases between them. CDR3 sequence (DNA): TGCGCCAGCAGCCTCGGGGTAGTTAATCAGCCCCAGCATTTT. It yields the protein CASSLGVVNQPQHF.

The chain links TRBV15 to TRBJ2-3; TRBD1 might be the D (5 bases). V dropped 0 bases and J dropped 5 bases, with 12 bases sitting between them. The CDR3 is 15 residues long. Germline-derived CDR1 and CDR2 are LNHNV and YYDKDF (reference sequence). The CDR3 DNA sequence: TGTGCCACCAGCAGAGAGGGCAGGGATGGAGATACGCAGTATTTT. It yields the protein CATSREGRDGDTQYF.

J is TRBJ2-7 and V is TRBV25-1; D ambiguous. The germline gives CDR1 MGHDK, CDR2 SYGVNS. Trimming took 5 bases from V and 1 from J, leaving 9 bases between them. This CDR3 is built from 13 residues. The CDR3 DNA reads TGTGCCAGCAGTTCGGCAGCGTCCTACGAGCAGTACTTC. This translates into CASSSAASYEQYF.

Concerning this clone itself: The same CDR3 can be traced to other DNA sequences in this sample. This rearrangement joins TRBV27 to TRBJ2-7; D may be TRBD1 (6 bases). This CDR3 spans 14 amino acids. Germline CDR1 and CDR2: MNHEY and SMNVEV (reference sequence). V was trimmed by 5 bases and J by 7 bases, leaving 18 bases between them. The CDR3 is CASSKTGAFGEQYF. In DNA form, the CDR3 reads TGTGCCAGCAGTAAGACAGGTGCGTTCGGGGAGCAGTACTTC.

The gene calls are TRBV14 and TRBJ2-7; D gene uncertain. This CDR3 region has 14 residues. V was cut by 4 bases and J by 6 bases, with 16 bases left in between. Looked up from germline, CDR1 is SGHDN and CDR2 is FVKESK. CDR3 nucleotides: TGTGCCAGCAGCCTAAGAGATTACTATCCCGAGCAGTACTTC. Amino acid sequence: CASSLRDYYPEQYF.

This sequence joins TRBV19 and TRBJ1-1; D remains ambiguous. V was trimmed by 7 bases and J by 0 bases, leaving 12 bases between them. Per germline, CDR1 LNHDA and CDR2 SQIVND (reference sequence). This CDR3 comprises 14 residues. The CDR3 is CASNDGAMNTEAFF. CDR3 sequence (DNA): TGTGCCAGTAATGACGGAGCCATGAACACTGAAGCTTTCTTT.

The CDR3 DNA reads as TGTGCCAGCACCCTGGGGCGGGGTTACTCCTACGAGCAGTACTTC. Amino acid sequence: CASTLGRGYSYEQYF. This sequence joins TRBV6-5 and TRBJ2-7; the D gene is possibly TRBD2 (6 bases). Germline V lookup: CDR1 MNHEY, CDR2 SVGAGI. Between the trimmed V and J ends, which lost 7 bases and 0 bases, there was a span of 16 bases. The CDR3 runs 15 residues.

This sequence joins TRBV7-2 and TRBJ1-3; no reliable D call. Trimming cost V 6 bases and J 4 bases, with 7 bases left between them. The CDR3 is 12 amino acids. The germline gives CDR1 SGHTA, CDR2 FQGNSA. For the CDR3, the DNA is TGTGCCAGCAGTCAGTCGGGAAACACCATATATTTT. Encoded protein: CASSQSGNTIYF.

The CDR3 DNA follows: TGTGCCAGCAGCTCACCCAGGGCACGCTACGAGCAGTACTTC. This translates into CASSSPRARYEQYF. The chain carries TRBV13 and TRBJ2-7, with a weak D call TRBD1 (5 bases). The CDR3 has 14 residues. V lost 4 bases and J 3 bases, leaving 13 bases between the germline ends. Germline CDR1 and CDR2: PRHDT and FYEKMQ (reference sequence).

The rearrangement links TRBV7-9 to TRBJ2-1, with 10 bases matching TRBD1. Germline V gene sequence: CDR1 SEHNR, CDR2 FQNEAQ (reference sequence). The CDR3 runs 13 residues. With V trimmed by 8 bases and J by 9 bases, 7 bases remained unmatched. The CDR3 loop is CASLGQGGGEQFF. The DNA of the CDR3 is TGTGCCAGCCTAGGACAGGGGGGGGGTGAGCAGTTCTTC.

This chain connects TRBV5-1 to TRBJ1-6; a possible D gene is TRBD1 (6 bases). This CDR3 has 17 amino acids. The V gene lost 1 base and the J gene lost 0 bases, with 11 bases spanning the gap. Germline CDR1 is SGHRS and CDR2 is YFSETQ. The CDR3 spells CASSLSGASSYNSPLHF. The CDR3 DNA reads TGCGCCAGCAGCTTGTCAGGGGCTAGCTCCTATAATTCACCCCTCCACTTT.

This sequence joins TRBV4-1 and TRBJ2-6; 7 bases align to TRBD2. Germline values: CDR1 MGHRA, CDR2 YSYEKL. The CDR3 length is 19 residues. V gave up 3 bases and J gave up 2 bases; unmatched junction bases: 13. CDR3 DNA sequence: TGCGCCAGCAGCCAGGTTTTGGCGGGAGCGGGGACTGGGGCCAACGTCCTGACTTTC. Translation: CASSQVLAGAGTGANVLTF.

This clone was counted once. V gene TRBV28 combines with J gene TRBJ2-7; the D gene is possibly TRBD1 (5 bases). The CDR3 extends over 13 amino acids. Germline lookup yields CDR1 MDHEN and CDR2 SYDVKM. The V end was cut by 6 bases, the J end by 3 bases, with 12 bases between. Written as DNA, the CDR3 is TGTGCCAGCAGAAAGACAGAGGTCTACGAGCAGTACTTC. Translated: CASRKTEVYEQYF.